Sequencing of this T cell receptor (beta chain) was carried out in a study of T cells of healthy individuals. This clonotype was counted many times. In TCRdb, the 5' RACE reads were re-called with MiXCR into one record per CDR3 protein. This table has 60,000 to 80,000 distinct CDR3 sequences, 15% to 20% appearing once. V lost 3 bases to trimming and J lost 6 bases, with 15 bases between them. The CDR3 sequence is 14 residues long. The V gene's germline CDR1 is DFQATT and CDR2 SNEGSKA (reference sequence). The clonotype comes from a human donor in good health. This chain uses TRBV20-1 with TRBJ1-3; weak D call: TRBD1 (6 bases). The CDR3 spells CSAREATGQNTIYF. The CDR3 bases are TGCAGTGCTAGGGAAGCGACAGGACAAAACACCATATATTTT.